Listed below are T cell receptor beta chains from one sample, sequenced in a study of blood T cells in healthy people across ages. TCRdb reanalysed the 5' RACE reads using MiXCR and keeps one entry per CDR3 protein. The sample yields 750,000 to 1,000,000 distinct CDR3 sequences, approximately 32% seen once. Another study also made use of these data, one on T cells of mothers and their children.

The sequenced sample was blood. All receptors come from a woman in her 40s in good health. CDR3s include the opening cysteine and the closing phenylalanine or tryptophan. A D gene is named only where the DNA matches it firmly. Where a row states a size, it is once, few, many or the class of an expanded clone; other rows omit it.

>TRBJ1-3|-|-|TRBV4-2
CASSRGLQSFAGNTIYF
TGTGCCAGCAGCCGAGGGCTGCAGAGCTTCGCTGGAAACACCATATATTTT
>TRBJ1-1|-|few|TRBV6-1
CASSEWSQIQTEAFF
TGTGCCAGCAGTGAATGGAGTCAGATTCAAACTGAAGCTTTCTTT
>TRBJ2-7|-|few|TRBV12-3/TRBV12-4
CASSPQYNEQYF
TGTGCCAGCAGTCCTCAATACAATGAGCAGTACTTC
>TRBJ2-2|-|-|TRBV7-6
CASSFQPPGIPGELFF
TGTGCCAGCAGCTTCCAACCCCCAGGGATTCCCGGGGAGCTGTTTTTT
>TRBJ2-2|-|once|TRBV24-1
CATSDTWSPNTGELFF
TGTGCCACCAGTGATACATGGAGCCCGAACACCGGGGAGCTGTTTTTT
>TRBJ2-3|-|-|TRBV2
CASWGGGTDTQYF
TGTGCCAGCTGGGGAGGAGGCACAGATACGCAGTATTTT
>TRBJ2-7|TRBD1|few|TRBV10-3
CAISDRGQSYEQYF
TGTGCCATCAGTGACAGGGGGCAATCGTACGAGCAGTACTTC
>TRBJ1-2|TRBD1|once|TRBV4-3
CASSPALGQGMGYTF
TGCGCCAGCAGCCCAGCTTTGGGACAGGGGATGGGCTACACCTTC
>TRBJ1-2|-|-|TRBV5-1
CASSLLPEPNYGYTF
TGCGCCAGCAGCCTCCTTCCGGAGCCTAACTATGGCTACACCTTC
>TRBJ1-2|-|-|TRBV7-3
CASSLNAGNYGYTF
TGTGCCAGCAGCTTAAACGCCGGGAACTATGGCTACACCTTC
>TRBJ2-1|TRBD2|few|TRBV28
CASSTGLAGKDNEQFF
TGTGCCAGCAGTACCGGGCTAGCGGGGAAGGACAATGAGCAGTTCTTC
>TRBJ2-6|-|many|TRBV27
CATREAVNSGANVLTF
TGTGCCACCAGGGAAGCAGTCAACTCTGGGGCCAACGTCCTGACTTTC
>TRBJ1-1|-|-|TRBV5-5
CASSLMQGRSNTEAFF
TGTGCCAGCAGCTTGATGCAGGGCCGGTCGAACACTGAAGCTTTCTTT
>TRBJ2-3|-|-|TRBV7-2
CASSLAGVDADTQYF
TGTGCCAGCAGCTTAGCGGGGGTGGACGCAGATACGCAGTATTTT
>TRBJ1-1|-|-|TRBV7-9
CASSQSAMNTEAFF
TGTGCCAGCAGCCAGAGTGCTATGAACACTGAAGCTTTCTTT
>TRBJ2-1|TRBD2|-|TRBV20-1
CSARPSGGEQFF
TGCAGTGCTAGACCGAGCGGGGGTGAGCAGTTCTTC
>TRBJ1-5|TRBD1|many|TRBV3-1
CASSQEGQVLNQPQHF
TGTGCCAGCAGCCAAGAAGGACAGGTTCTCAATCAGCCCCAGCATTTT
>TRBJ2-5|TRBD2|-|TRBV14
CASSQALPTGGPRGEQYF
TGTGCCAGCAGCCAAGCCCTCCCTACGGGAGGGCCGAGGGGTGAGCAGTACTTC
>TRBJ2-3|TRBD2|-|TRBV19
CASSIGTSGLSSTDTQYF
TGTGCCAGTAGTATTGGGACTAGCGGCCTTTCTAGCACAGATACGCAGTATTTT
>TRBJ2-1|TRBD1|many|TRBV7-2
CASSLGQGFGEQFF
TGTGCCAGCAGCTTAGGACAGGGATTCGGGGAGCAGTTCTTC
>TRBJ2-7|-|-|TRBV9
CASTPGDGRHEQYF
TGTGCCAGCACCCCAGGAGACGGACGCCACGAGCAGTACTTC
>TRBJ2-3|-|-|TRBV7-2
CASSLSFAAGTDTQYF
TGTGCCAGCAGCTTAAGTTTCGCGGCGGGCACAGATACGCAGTATTTT
>TRBJ2-6|-|many|TRBV29-1
CSVDSSGANVLTF
TGCAGCGTGGACAGCTCTGGGGCCAACGTCCTGACTTTC
>TRBJ2-7|TRBD2|few|TRBV12-3/TRBV12-4
CASSLVGAGGRSSYEQYF
TGTGCCAGCAGTTTAGTTGGAGCGGGGGGCAGAAGCTCCTACGAGCAGTACTTC
>TRBJ2-5|-|many|TRBV12-3/TRBV12-4
CASSLGGSPGTQYF
TGTGCCAGCAGTCTTGGGGGGAGTCCGGGGACCCAGTACTTC
>TRBJ2-6|TRBD1|many|TRBV6-4
CASSVGGRSGANVLTF
TGTGCCAGCAGTGTAGGGGGCCGCTCTGGGGCCAACGTCCTGACTTTC
>TRBJ2-7|-|-|TRBV3-1
CASSLQSCEQYF
TGTGCCAGCAGCCTACAGTCCTGCGAGCAGTACTTC
>TRBJ1-2|-|-|TRBV6-5
CASSYSPHYGYTF
TGTGCCAGCAGTTACTCCCCTCACTATGGCTACACCTTC
>TRBJ2-1|TRBD1|-|TRBV28
CASSFGGQAYNEQFF
TGTGCCAGCAGTTTTGGTGGACAGGCCTACAATGAGCAGTTCTTC
>TRBJ1-1|-|many|TRBV7-3
CASSLRVGGGNTEAFF
TGTGCCAGCAGCTTACGAGTCGGGGGCGGGAACACTGAAGCTTTCTTT
>TRBJ2-3|TRBD2|-|TRBV7-3
CASSRTSGIYTQYF
TGTGCCAGCAGCCGGACTAGCGGGATCTATACGCAGTATTTT
>TRBJ1-3|-|-|TRBV12-3/TRBV12-4
CASSLIGGRGNTIYF
TGTGCCAGCAGTTTAATAGGGGGGCGAGGAAACACCATATATTTT
>TRBJ2-1|-|-|TRBV7-9
CATSFSGNEQFF
TGTGCCACCTCGTTTTCCGGGAATGAGCAGTTCTTC
>TRBJ2-1|-|many|TRBV6-2/TRBV6-3
CASSSPGLINNEQFF
TGTGCCAGCAGTTCCCCGGGACTCATTAACAATGAGCAGTTCTTC
>TRBJ1-1|TRBD1|-|TRBV7-8
CASSLTDTGTGTEAFF
TGTGCCAGCAGCCTTACCGATACCGGGACAGGGACTGAAGCTTTCTTT
>TRBJ2-7|TRBD1|many|TRBV20-1
CSAQTGSRSYEQYF
TGCAGTGCGCAGACAGGGAGCCGCTCCTACGAGCAGTACTTC
>TRBJ2-3|TRBD1|many|TRBV29-1
CSDQRDRAPTDTQYF
TGCAGCGATCAGAGGGACAGGGCTCCCACAGATACGCAGTATTTT
>TRBJ1-6|TRBD1|many|TRBV9
CASSPRQGGSSPLHF
TGTGCCAGCAGCCCCCGACAGGGGGGCAGTTCACCCCTCCACTTT
>TRBJ1-3|-|-|TRBV5-1
CASSPGTKGNTIYF
TGCGCCAGCAGCCCCGGGACAAAGGGAAACACCATATATTTT
>TRBJ2-1|TRBD2|-|TRBV6-5
CASQRGATYNEQFF
TGTGCCAGCCAGCGGGGGGCTACCTACAATGAGCAGTTCTTC
>TRBJ2-7|-|many|TRBV5-1
CASSEYDEQYF
TGCGCCAGCAGCGAGTACGACGAGCAGTACTTC